This T cell receptor beta chain comes out of a study of neurological immune-mediated disorders. The cDNA was synthesized by 5'RACE incorporating 10-nucleotide random UMIs. TCRdb ran MiXCR on the 5' RACE reads and lists one entry per CDR3 protein. The table includes 11,000 to 15,000 distinct CDR3 sequences, around 13% detected once. Trimming removed 7 bases at V and 0 bases at J, with 16 bases between. The length of the CDR3 is 16 residues. The germline gives CDR1 LGHNT, CDR2 FRNRAP. This clonotype came up once. Libraries from sorted cells used roughly 900,000 T cells (CD4+ or CD8+). The sequence derives from a female donor with HTLV-1-associated myelopathy (HAM/TSP). The rearrangement uses TRBV12-5 and TRBJ1-5; unclear D gene. The material sequenced was CD8+ T cells from blood. CDR3 DNA sequence: TGTGCTAGTGCACTCGGGGAGGGATATAGCAATCAGCCCCAGCATTTT. It specifies CASALGEGYSNQPQHF.